The present TCR beta chain was sequenced within a study of Ad26.COV2.S vaccination and SARS-CoV-2 variants. Germline loops: CDR1 MDHEN, CDR2 SYDVKM. V was pared by 2 bases and J by 7 bases, with 8 bases between. CDR3 length: 12 residues. Measured with immunoSEQ multiplex PCR; TCRdb has only the in-frame clones, and not every one. Here the sample spans about 480,000 clones, about 83% being singletons. The treatment was: roughly 20 received Ad26.COV2.S at low or high dose, single or two shots; several received placebo; per-sample allocation not given. Collection of samples fell on day 63 after the first vaccine or placebo injection. Study-wide findings and caveats: Reportedly, spike-specific CD8+ and CD4+ T cell responses achieved substantial breadth once vaccination had taken place. TCR breadth and depth analyses may have underestimated total T cell responses.

Comments on this clone: What it binds is not known.

The sequence was collected from a person aged 18 to 59 who received the Ad26.COV2.S COVID-19 vaccine or a placebo. Here the sequenced sample was peripheral blood, taken in a trial of Ad26.COV2.S vaccine versus placebo. The chain joins TRBV28 to TRBJ1-2; D gene ambiguous. The CDR3 region is CASSLMGRGYTF. CDR3 DNA sequence: TGTGCCAGCAGTTTAATGGGTCGTGGCTACACCTTC.